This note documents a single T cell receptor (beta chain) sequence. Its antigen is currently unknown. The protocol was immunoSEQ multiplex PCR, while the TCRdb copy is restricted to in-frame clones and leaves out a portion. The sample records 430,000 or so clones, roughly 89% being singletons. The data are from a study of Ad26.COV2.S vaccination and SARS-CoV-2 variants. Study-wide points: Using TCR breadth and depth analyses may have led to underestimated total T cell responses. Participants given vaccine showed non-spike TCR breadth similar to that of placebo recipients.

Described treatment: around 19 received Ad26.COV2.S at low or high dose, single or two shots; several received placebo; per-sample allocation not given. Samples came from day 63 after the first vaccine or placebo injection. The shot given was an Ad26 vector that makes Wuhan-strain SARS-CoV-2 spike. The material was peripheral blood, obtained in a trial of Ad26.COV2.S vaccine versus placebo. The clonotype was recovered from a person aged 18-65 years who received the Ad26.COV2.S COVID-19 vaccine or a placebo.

The CDR3 bases are TGCGCCAGCAGCTTGGCGGACAGCCGAGAAAAACTGTTTTTT. This encodes CASSLADSREKLFF. The rearrangement joins TRBV5-1 to TRBJ1-4; TRBD1 is a possible D gene (6 bases). V lost 0 bases and J lost 8, with 11 bases in between. Germline V lookup: CDR1 SGHRS, CDR2 YFSETQ. CDR3 size: 14 residues.